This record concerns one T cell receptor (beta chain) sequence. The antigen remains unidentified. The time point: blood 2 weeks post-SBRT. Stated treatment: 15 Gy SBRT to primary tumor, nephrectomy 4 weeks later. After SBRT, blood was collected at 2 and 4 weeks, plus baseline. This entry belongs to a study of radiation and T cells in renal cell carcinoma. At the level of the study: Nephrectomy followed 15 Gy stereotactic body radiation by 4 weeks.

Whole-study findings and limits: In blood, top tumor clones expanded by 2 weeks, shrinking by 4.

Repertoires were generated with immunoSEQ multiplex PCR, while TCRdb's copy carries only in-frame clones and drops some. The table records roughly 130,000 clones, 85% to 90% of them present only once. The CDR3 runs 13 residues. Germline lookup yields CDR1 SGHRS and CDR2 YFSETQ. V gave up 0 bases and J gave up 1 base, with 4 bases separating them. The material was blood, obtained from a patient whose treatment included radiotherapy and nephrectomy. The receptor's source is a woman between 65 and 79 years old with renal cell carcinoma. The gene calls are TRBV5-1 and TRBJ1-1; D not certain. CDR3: CASSLESNTEAFF. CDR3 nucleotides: TGCGCCAGCAGCTTGGAGTCGAACACTGAAGCTTTCTTT.